Shown below are 3 T cell receptor beta chains from a single sample sequenced in a study of shared clonotypes between healthy human individuals. Libraries were prepared by immunoSEQ multiplex PCR; TCRdb keeps only in-frame clonotypes and omits some of them. The table includes 2,500,000 or so clones, around 90% detected once. The sequenced sample was naive CD4+ T cells from PBMCs. Subset of the sample: CD45RA+ positively selected. Receptors were obtained from a man between 18 and 29 years old in good health. Some clones in this sample may be carry-over from other donors' samples.

This chain uses TRBV18 with TRBJ1-4, with TRBD1 identical over 7 bases. Germline CDR1 KGHSH, CDR2 LQKENI. Germline trimming cut 3 bases from V and 0 bases from J; bases unmatched to any gene: 10. This CDR3 spans 18 amino acids. Here the CDR3 DNA reads TGTGCCAGCTCACCTCCCCCAGGGGGAAAGGCAACTAATGAAAAACTGTTTTTT. Protein sequence: CASSPPPGGKATNEKLFF.

The chain links TRBV25-1 to TRBJ2-7; 8 nucleotides agree with TRBD2. V dropped 6 bases and J dropped 0; count of bases not matched to a gene: 7. The germline V gene encodes CDR1 MGHDK and CDR2 SYGVNS. This CDR3 has 15 residues. In DNA form, the CDR3 reads TGTGCCAGCAGCTCAGCGGGAGCGAGCTCCTACGAGCAGTACTTC. Translating gives CASSSAGASSYEQYF.

This sequence joins TRBV6-1 and TRBJ2-7; 10 positions match TRBD1. Per germline, CDR1 MNHNS and CDR2 SASEGT. This CDR3 has 14 amino acids. V was clipped by 7 bases and J by 4 bases; unmatched bases: 7. The CDR3 here is CASTPTGGVYEQYF. As DNA, the CDR3 is TGTGCCAGCACCCCGACAGGGGGCGTATACGAGCAGTACTTC.